This entry lists 28 T cell receptor beta chains sequenced from one sample in a study of shared clonotypes between healthy human individuals. Profiling relied on immunoSEQ multiplex PCR, and the TCRdb table lists in-frame clones only, not all of them. The profile shows approximately 940,000 clones, approximately 80% of them singletons. Sequencing input: memory CD4+ T cells sorted from blood. Noted subset: CD45RA-negative fraction. These receptors were obtained from a man in his late teens or twenties in good health.

The chain couples TRBV5-1 to TRBJ2-5; D not resolved. CDR1 is SGHRS and CDR2 is YFSETQ in the germline V gene. CDR3 size: 13 residues. Trimming shortened V by 1 base and J by 1 base, and 5 bases separated the two germline ends. The CDR3 reads CASSLIVQETQYF. CDR3 bases: TGCGCCAGCAGCTTGATAGTCCAAGAGACCCAGTACTTC.

This chain joins TRBV4-3 and TRBJ1-5, with D maybe TRBD1 (6 bases). Trimming took 1 base from V and 7 from J, leaving 14 bases between them. Germline V lookup: CDR1 LGHNA, CDR2 YSLEER. CDR3 size: 15 residues. The CDR3 is CASSQARGPGQPQHF. DNA of the CDR3: TGCGCCAGCAGCCAAGCCCGGGGGCCAGGACAGCCCCAGCATTTT.

The chain recombines TRBV5-1 with TRBJ2-7, with 8 positions matching TRBD2. The trim removed 0 bases at V and 5 bases at J, leaving 13 bases unmatched. This CDR3 spans 17 amino acids. From germline, CDR1 is SGHRS and CDR2 YFSETQ. The CDR3 coding sequence is TGCGCCAGCAGCTTGGCGGGACTAGATAGGGCGCAGAACGAGCAGTACTTC. Encoded protein: CASSLAGLDRAQNEQYF.

The chain uses TRBV5-1 and TRBJ1-2; D possibly corresponds to TRBD1 (6 bases). Looked up from germline, CDR1 is SGHRS and CDR2 is YFSETQ. V lost 3 bases, J lost 8 bases, and 14 bases lay in between. This CDR3 is 13 amino acids long. The CDR3 region has the DNA TGCGCCAGCAGCTCGCCCGGGACACGAGGCTACACCTTC. This translates into CASSSPGTRGYTF.

This clone was detected a few times. The DNA of the CDR3 is TGTGCCAGCTTACAGGGCTACGAGCAGTACTTC. Translated: CASLQGYEQYF. The rearrangement joins TRBV25-1 to TRBJ2-7, with D possibly being TRBD1 (6 bases). CDR3 length: 11 amino acids. The V gene lost 8 bases and the J gene lost 3 bases, with 8 bases spanning the gap. The germline V gene has CDR1 MGHDK and CDR2 SYGVNS.

In nucleotides, the CDR3 is TGTGCCAGCAGTGCCGAGGACAGGGTCTATCAGCCCCAGCATTTT. It specifies CASSAEDRVYQPQHF. The chain links TRBV6-1 to TRBJ1-5; 8 bases are a match to TRBD1. Per germline, CDR1 MNHNS and CDR2 SASEGT. This CDR3 is built from 15 residues. J was trimmed by 5 bases and V by 4 bases; bases with no gene match: 7.

The chain recombines TRBV13 with TRBJ2-1; 13 bases align to TRBD2. This CDR3 contains 16 residues. In germline, CDR1 is PRHDT, CDR2 FYEKMQ (reference sequence). Trimming took 5 bases from V and 4 from J; bases not matched to a gene: 5. The CDR3, as DNA: TGTGCCAGCAGCCGACTAGCGGGGGGAACTTACAATGAGCAGTTCTTC. Amino acids: CASSRLAGGTYNEQFF.

V usage is TRBV10-2 and J usage is TRBJ2-1; TRBD2 agrees at 8 bases. Germline trimming cut 4 bases from V and 7 bases from J; bases unmatched to any gene: 9. This CDR3 region has 15 residues. CDR1 is WSHSY, CDR2 SAAADI, per germline. CDR3 nucleotide sequence: TGCGCCAGCAGTGCGATCCGGGGGGGGAAAAATGAGCAGTTCTTC. The encoded protein is CASSAIRGGKNEQFF.

This chain joins TRBV5-1 and TRBJ2-3; possibly TRBD2 for D (6 bases). Between the trimmed V and J ends, which lost 0 bases and 6 bases, there was a span of 20 bases. From germline, CDR1 is SGHRS and CDR2 YFSETQ. CDR3 size: 17 residues. The CDR3 DNA reads as TGCGCCAGCAGCTTGGCCTCTTTAGGCGGGGCCAGGGATACGCAGTATTTT. This gives the protein CASSLASLGGARDTQYF.

V is TRBV7-9 and J is TRBJ1-2; 8 bases are a match to TRBD1. Germline assignment: CDR1 SEHNR and CDR2 FQNEAQ (reference sequence). This CDR3 contains 15 residues. J was trimmed by 2 bases and V by 1 base; bases with no gene match: 3. CDR3 sequence: CASSLDRGVNYGYTF. CDR3 in DNA: TGTGCCAGCAGCTTAGACAGGGGGGTAAACTATGGCTACACCTTC.

This clone was counted a few times. The chain employs TRBV5-4 and TRBJ2-5; 9 bases align to TRBD2. The CDR3 is made up of 15 amino acids. V dropped 0 bases and J dropped 4; count of bases not matched to a gene: 4. CDR1 SGHNT and CDR2 YYREEE come from the germline V gene (reference sequence). CDR3 residues: CASSLGRGGPETQYF. CDR3 nucleotide sequence: TGTGCCAGCAGCTTGGGGCGGGGGGGCCCAGAGACCCAGTACTTC.

Regarding this clone: The sample has other DNA sequences that encode this CDR3 too. This chain links TRBV29-1 with TRBJ1-1; no clear D. Germline lookup yields CDR1 SQVTM and CDR2 ANQGSEA. This CDR3 region has 11 residues. The V end was cut by 5 bases, the J end by 0 bases, with 4 bases between. CDR3 amino acids: CSVTVNTEAFF. The CDR3 DNA sequence: TGCAGCGTTACAGTGAACACTGAAGCTTTCTTT.

The chain combines TRBV11-2 with TRBJ1-1; the D is unclear. Germline V CDR1 and CDR2: SGHAT, FQNNGV. The length of the CDR3 is 12 residues. Deletions cut 3 bases from V and 5 bases from J, with 7 bases between. The CDR3: CASSFFGTEAFF. For the CDR3, the DNA is TGTGCCAGCAGCTTCTTCGGAACTGAAGCTTTCTTT.

This clone turned up a few times. V usage is TRBV19 and J usage is TRBJ1-5; 10 bases align to TRBD1. The germline CDR1 and CDR2 sequences are LNHDA and SQIVND (reference sequence). This CDR3 contains 17 residues. V was pared by 9 bases and J by 7 bases, with 18 bases of the junction left unmatched. The CDR3 loop reads CARYRDRGGGVDQPQHF. DNA for the CDR3: TGTGCCAGGTACCGGGACAGGGGAGGAGGGGTTGACCAGCCCCAGCATTTT.

This clone was detected ten times or more. J is TRBJ1-2 and V is TRBV5-4; D call uncertain. The ends were cut back, 4 bases at V and 3 bases at J, with 13 bases in the middle. Germline V CDR1 and CDR2: SGHNT, YYREEE (reference sequence). CDR3 length: 14 residues. CDR3 sequence reads: CASSPLSVDYGYTF. CDR3 in DNA: TGTGCCAGCAGCCCTTTATCGGTTGACTATGGCTACACCTTC.

The V and J genes are TRBV5-1 and TRBJ2-5; D unclear. The germline CDR1 and CDR2 sequences are SGHRS and YFSETQ. The V end lost 0 bases, the J end lost 5 bases, and 14 bases lay between the germline ends. The CDR3 extends over 15 amino acids. CDR3 sequence reads: CASSLGTTIWETQYF. DNA for the CDR3: TGCGCCAGCAGCTTGGGGACGACGATTTGGGAGACCCAGTACTTC.

The genes are TRBV2 and TRBJ1-6; D is perhaps TRBD1 (5 bases). Germline V lookup: CDR1 SNHLY, CDR2 FYNNEI. V was trimmed by 5 bases and J by 14 bases, leaving 19 bases between them. CDR3 length: 14 amino acids. DNA for the CDR3: TGTGCCAGCAGTCCCGGGACTTTGACCCTCACCCTCCACTTT. Protein: CASSPGTLTLTLHF. Supplemented by reference TRBV2 and TRBJ1-6, the full variable domain reads EPEVTQTPSHQVTQMGQEVILRCVPISNHLYFYWYRQILGQKVEFLVSFYNNEISEKSEIFDDQFSVERPDGSNFTLKIRSTKLEDSAMYFCASSPGTLTLTLHFGNGTRLTVT.

The chain joins TRBV30 to TRBJ1-2, with D unresolved. Trimming cost V 5 bases and J 7 bases, with 14 bases left between them. Looked up from germline, CDR1 is GTSNPN and CDR2 is SVGIG (reference sequence). The CDR3 extends over 12 amino acids. In DNA form, the CDR3 reads TGTGCCTGGGGGCGGCCAGGCCTTGGCTACACCTTC. Residues: CAWGRPGLGYTF.

The chain joins TRBV5-1 to TRBJ2-7; D might be TRBD2 (6 bases). The CDR3 length is 13 residues. The V end lost 7 bases, the J end lost 2 bases, and 13 bases lay between the germline ends. Germline V gives CDR1 SGHRS, CDR2 YFSETQ. The CDR3 bases are TGCGCCAGCGGACTGGGGGGTGCCTACGAGCAGTACTTC. This encodes CASGLGGAYEQYF. The full variable domain, with the rest looked up from reference TRBV5-1 and TRBJ2-7, is KAGVTQTPRYLIKTRGQQVTLSCSPISGHRSVSWYQQTPGQGLQFLFEYFSETQRNKGNFPGRFSGRQFSNSRSEMNVSTLELGDSALYLCASGLGGAYEQYFGPGTRLTVT.

This chain joins TRBV15 and TRBJ2-6; D is undetermined. There are 15 residues in the CDR3. The ends were cut back, 8 bases at V and 0 bases at J, with 11 bases in the middle. Germline V lookup: CDR1 LNHNV, CDR2 YYDKDF (reference sequence). CDR3 coding DNA: TGTGCCACCCTTGGCACCCGCTCTGGGGCCAACGTCCTGACTTTC. This encodes CATLGTRSGANVLTF.

V usage is TRBV6-1 and J usage is TRBJ2-7, with D perhaps matching TRBD2 (5 bases). The CDR3 loop spans 16 amino acids. The germline CDR1 and CDR2 sequences are MNHNS and SASEGT. V lost 1 base to trimming and J lost 2 bases, with 15 bases between them. For the CDR3, the DNA is TGTGCCAGCAGTGAAGGAGGGCCAGCGAGTACCTACGAGCAGTACTTC. Translating it yields CASSEGGPASTYEQYF.

This clone has more than one count but fewer than ten. CDR3 sequence reads: CAWSPLGQGKSYEQYF. In DNA form, the CDR3 reads TGTGCCTGGAGTCCCCTGGGACAGGGAAAATCCTACGAGCAGTACTTC. The chain is built from TRBV30 and TRBJ2-7; 9 nucleotides agree with TRBD1. The V and J ends lost 2 bases and 1 base, in that order; junction bases with no gene match: 9. The germline gives CDR1 GTSNPN, CDR2 SVGIG (reference sequence). The CDR3 runs 16 residues.

V usage is TRBV6-1 and J usage is TRBJ2-7; possible D gene TRBD1, 5 bases. V lost 6 bases, J lost 4 bases, and 10 bases lay in between. Germline CDR1 MNHNS, CDR2 SASEGT. The CDR3 runs to 12 residues. The CDR3 sequence: CASSVGAYEQYF. The CDR3, as DNA: TGTGCCAGCAGCGTTGGGGCGTACGAGCAGTACTTC.

V gene TRBV4-2 combines with J gene TRBJ2-1; D gene unclear. The CDR3 is 12 amino acids. V lost 3 bases and J 15 bases, leaving 15 bases between the germline ends. Germline V gene lookup returns CDR1 LGHNA and CDR2 YNFKEQ. CDR3 sequence: CASSQAKDDPFF. CDR3 coding DNA: TGTGCCAGCAGCCAGGCTAAAGACGACCCGTTCTTC.

V and J are TRBV28 and TRBJ1-1, with TRBD1 as a possible D gene (5 bases). The CDR3 consists of 18 residues. The germline gives CDR1 MDHEN, CDR2 SYDVKM. V lost 5 bases and J 0 bases, leaving 22 bases between the germline ends. The CDR3 region is CASSRDLRQWDLNTEAFF. CDR3 DNA sequence: TGTGCCAGCAGTAGGGACTTAAGACAGTGGGACCTGAACACTGAAGCTTTCTTT.

This clone was detected a few times. This chain joins TRBV4-3 and TRBJ2-5, with a weak D call TRBD2 (5 bases). The CDR3 extends over 15 amino acids. Germline lookup yields CDR1 LGHNA and CDR2 YSLEER. V lost 0 bases to trimming and J lost 7 bases, with 15 bases between them. CDR3 residues: CASSQEFRGVGTQYF. CDR3 coding DNA: TGCGCCAGCAGCCAAGAATTTCGGGGAGTGGGGACCCAGTACTTC.

V and J are TRBV6-1 and TRBJ1-5; 7 bases map to TRBD1. J was trimmed by 3 bases and V by 6 bases; bases with no gene match: 8. The CDR3 has 15 amino acids. The germline CDR1 and CDR2 sequences are MNHNS and SASEGT. The CDR3 nucleotides are TGTGCCAGCAGGGGGACCGGGACAGACAATCAGCCCCAGCATTTT. Translating it yields CASRGTGTDNQPQHF.

The chain combines TRBV7-6 with TRBJ2-7, with TRBD2 matching over 14 bases. This CDR3 contains 15 residues. From germline, CDR1 is SGHVS and CDR2 FNYEAQ. V was clipped by 1 base and J by 6 bases; unmatched bases: 2. The CDR3 region has the DNA TGTGCCAGCAGCTTAGGCGGACTAGCGGGGGGCGAGCAGTACTTC. Residues: CASSLGGLAGGEQYF.